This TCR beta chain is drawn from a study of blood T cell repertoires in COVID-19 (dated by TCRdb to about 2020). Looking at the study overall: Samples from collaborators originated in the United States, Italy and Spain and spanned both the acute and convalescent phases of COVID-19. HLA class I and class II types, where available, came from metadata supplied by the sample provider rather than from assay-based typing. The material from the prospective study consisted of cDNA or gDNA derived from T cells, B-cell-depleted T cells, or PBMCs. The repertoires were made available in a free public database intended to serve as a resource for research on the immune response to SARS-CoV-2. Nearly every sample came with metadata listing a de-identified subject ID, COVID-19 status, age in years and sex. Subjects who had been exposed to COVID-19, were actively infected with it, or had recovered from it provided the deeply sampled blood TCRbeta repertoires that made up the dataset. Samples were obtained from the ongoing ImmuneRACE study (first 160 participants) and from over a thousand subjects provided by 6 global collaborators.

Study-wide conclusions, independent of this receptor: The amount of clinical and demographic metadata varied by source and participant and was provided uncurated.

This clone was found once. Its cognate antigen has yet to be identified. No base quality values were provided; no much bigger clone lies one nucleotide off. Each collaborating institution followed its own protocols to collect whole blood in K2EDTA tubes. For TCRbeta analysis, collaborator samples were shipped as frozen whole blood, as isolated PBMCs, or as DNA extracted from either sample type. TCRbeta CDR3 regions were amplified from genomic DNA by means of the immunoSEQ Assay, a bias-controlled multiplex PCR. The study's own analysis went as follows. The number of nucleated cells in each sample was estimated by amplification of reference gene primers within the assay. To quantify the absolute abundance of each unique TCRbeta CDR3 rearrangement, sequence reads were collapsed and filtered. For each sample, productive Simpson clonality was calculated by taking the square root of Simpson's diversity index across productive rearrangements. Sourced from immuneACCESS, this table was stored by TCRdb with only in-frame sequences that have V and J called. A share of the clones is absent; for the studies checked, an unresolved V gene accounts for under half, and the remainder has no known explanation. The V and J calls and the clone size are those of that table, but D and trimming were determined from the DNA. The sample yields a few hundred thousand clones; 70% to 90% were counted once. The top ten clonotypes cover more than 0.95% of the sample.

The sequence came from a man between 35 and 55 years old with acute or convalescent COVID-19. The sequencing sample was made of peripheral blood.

The CDR3 is CASLGGWATGELFF. The bases read TGTGCCAGCCTCGGGGGTTGGGCCACCGGGGAGCTGTTTTTT. The V and J genes are TRBV3-1 (or the pseudogene TRBV3-2) and TRBJ2-2, and TRBD2 may be the D gene, going by 6 matching bases. Trimming removed 8 bases from V and 4 bases from J, leaving 14 bases between the germline ends. The CDR3, from cysteine to phenylalanine, totals 14 residues. The only DNA kept is the CDR3, 42 bases in frame from the first base. CDR1 and CDR2 are read off the germline V gene (reference sequence) as LGHDT and YNNKEL.